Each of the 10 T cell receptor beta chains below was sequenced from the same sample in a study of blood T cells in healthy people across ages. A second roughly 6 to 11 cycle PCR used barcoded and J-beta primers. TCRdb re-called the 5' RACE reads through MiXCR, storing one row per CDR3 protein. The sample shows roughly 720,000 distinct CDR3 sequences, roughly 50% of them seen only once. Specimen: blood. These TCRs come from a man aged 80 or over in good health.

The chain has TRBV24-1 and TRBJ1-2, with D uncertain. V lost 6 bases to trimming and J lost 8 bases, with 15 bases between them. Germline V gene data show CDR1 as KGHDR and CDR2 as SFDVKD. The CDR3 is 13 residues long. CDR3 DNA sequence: TGTGCCACCAGTACGGGCAGGTCCTACGGCTACACCTTC. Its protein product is CATSTGRSYGYTF.

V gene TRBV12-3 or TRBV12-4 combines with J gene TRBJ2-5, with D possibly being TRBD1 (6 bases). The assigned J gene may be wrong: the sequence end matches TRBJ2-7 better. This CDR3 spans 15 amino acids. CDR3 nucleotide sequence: TGTGCCAGCAGTTTAGCGGGCGGACAGCCCTTCGAGCAGTACTTC. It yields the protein CASSLAGGQPFEQYF.

CDR3 region: CSAKRGGSGRVVDEQFF. The CDR3 nucleotides are TGCAGTGCCAAGAGGGGGGGTAGCGGGAGGGTTGTGGATGAGCAGTTCTTC. The chain is built from TRBV20-1 and TRBJ2-1; 11 positions match TRBD2. V lost 6 bases and J lost 8; bases outside the gene matches: 18. Germline CDR1 reads DFQATT; CDR2 reads SNEGSKA (reference sequence). This CDR3 contains 17 residues.

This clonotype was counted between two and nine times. This chain's CDR3 is CSASVTSGGYEQYF. As DNA, the CDR3 is TGCAGTGCTAGTGTAACTAGCGGGGGTTACGAGCAGTACTTC. This chain links TRBV20-1 with TRBJ2-5; 11 bases align to TRBD2. The J call is doubtful: the DNA matches TRBJ2-7 better. Germline loops: CDR1 DFQATT, CDR2 SNEGSKA (reference sequence). This CDR3 comprises 14 residues.

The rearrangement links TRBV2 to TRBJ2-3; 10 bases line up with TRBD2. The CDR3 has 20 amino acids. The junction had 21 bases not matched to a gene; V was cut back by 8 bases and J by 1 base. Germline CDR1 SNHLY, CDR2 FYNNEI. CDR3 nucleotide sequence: TGTGCCAGCTTGGAGCCGGGGATCACTAGCGGGATCGGGGGCACAGATACGCAGTATTTT. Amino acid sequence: CASLEPGITSGIGGTDTQYF.

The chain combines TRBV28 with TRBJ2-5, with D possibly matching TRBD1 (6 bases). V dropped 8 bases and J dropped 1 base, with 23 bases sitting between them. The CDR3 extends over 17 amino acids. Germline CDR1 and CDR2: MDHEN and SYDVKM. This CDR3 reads CASGVLGDTYFQETQYF. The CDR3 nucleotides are TGTGCCAGCGGAGTTTTAGGGGACACCTACTTCCAAGAGACCCAGTACTTC.

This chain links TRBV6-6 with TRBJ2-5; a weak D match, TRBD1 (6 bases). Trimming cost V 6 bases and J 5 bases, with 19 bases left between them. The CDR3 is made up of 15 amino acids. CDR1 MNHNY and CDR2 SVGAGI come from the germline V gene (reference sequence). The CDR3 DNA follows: TGTGCCAGCAGCAAGAAACAGGGAATCTGGGAGACCCAGTACTTC. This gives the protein CASSKKQGIWETQYF.

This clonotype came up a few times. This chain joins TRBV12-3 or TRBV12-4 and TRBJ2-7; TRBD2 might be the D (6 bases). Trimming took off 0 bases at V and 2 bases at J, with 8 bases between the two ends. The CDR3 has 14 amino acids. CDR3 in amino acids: CASSLALAPYEQYF. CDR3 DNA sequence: TGTGCCAGCAGTTTAGCACTAGCCCCCTACGAGCAGTACTTC.

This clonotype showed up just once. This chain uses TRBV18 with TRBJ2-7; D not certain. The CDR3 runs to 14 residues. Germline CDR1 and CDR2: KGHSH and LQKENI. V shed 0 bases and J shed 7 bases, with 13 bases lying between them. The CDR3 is CASSPPPLYNEQYF. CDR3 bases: TGTGCCAGCTCACCACCGCCCCTCTACAATGAGCAGTACTTC.

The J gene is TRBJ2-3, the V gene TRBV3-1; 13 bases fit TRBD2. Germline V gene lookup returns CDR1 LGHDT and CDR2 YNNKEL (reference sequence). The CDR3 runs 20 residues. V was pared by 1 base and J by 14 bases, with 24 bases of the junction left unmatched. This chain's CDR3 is CASSQVFQGTSGKVGRYAYF. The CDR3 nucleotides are TGTGCCAGCAGCCAAGTTTTTCAAGGGACTAGCGGGAAAGTGGGGAGATACGCGTATTTT.